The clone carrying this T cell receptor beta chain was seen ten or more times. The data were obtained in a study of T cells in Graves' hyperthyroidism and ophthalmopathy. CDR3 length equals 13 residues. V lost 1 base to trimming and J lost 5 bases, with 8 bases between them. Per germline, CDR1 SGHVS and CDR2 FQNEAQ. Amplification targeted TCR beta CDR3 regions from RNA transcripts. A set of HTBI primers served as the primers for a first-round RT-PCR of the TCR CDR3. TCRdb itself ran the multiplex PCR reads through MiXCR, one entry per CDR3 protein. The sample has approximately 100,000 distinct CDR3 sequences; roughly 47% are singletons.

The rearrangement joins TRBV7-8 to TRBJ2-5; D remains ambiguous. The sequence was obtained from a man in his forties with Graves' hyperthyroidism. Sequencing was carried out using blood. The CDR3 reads CASSLEGSETQYF. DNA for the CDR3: TGTGCCAGCAGCTTAGAGGGAAGCGAGACCCAGTACTTC.